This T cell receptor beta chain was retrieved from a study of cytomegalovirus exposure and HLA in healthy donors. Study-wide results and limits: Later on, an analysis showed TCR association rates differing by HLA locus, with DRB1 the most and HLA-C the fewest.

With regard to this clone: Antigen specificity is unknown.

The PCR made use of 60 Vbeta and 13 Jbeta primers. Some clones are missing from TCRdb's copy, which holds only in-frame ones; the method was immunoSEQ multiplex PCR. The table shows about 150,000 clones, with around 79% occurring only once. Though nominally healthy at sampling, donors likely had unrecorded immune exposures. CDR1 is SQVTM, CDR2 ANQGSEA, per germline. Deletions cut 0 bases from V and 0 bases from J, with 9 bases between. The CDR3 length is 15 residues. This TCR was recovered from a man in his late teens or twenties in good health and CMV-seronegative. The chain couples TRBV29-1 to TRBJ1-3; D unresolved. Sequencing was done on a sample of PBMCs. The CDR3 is CSVEDPTRSGNTIYF. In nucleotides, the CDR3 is TGCAGCGTTGAAGATCCCACACGCTCTGGAAACACCATATATTTT.